What follows are 24 T cell receptor beta chains derived from one specimen sequenced in a study of neurological immune-mediated disorders (dated by TCRdb to between 2019 and 2020). Library creation used 5' RACE. The sequencer was an Illumina HiSeq 2500. Clones were called with MiXCR by TCRdb after fastp trimmed the public reads at Q25, and only in-frame beta chains were retained. Identical CDR3 proteins give one entry, which carries the most common genes and DNA. The table for this sample lists tens of thousands of distinct CDR3 sequences; less than 5.5% of them were counted only once. 6.5% to 7.5% of the sample comes from the top ten. The source material was PBMCs. The receptor set was obtained from a man aged 25-45 years with multiple sclerosis.

This clonotype has a count of ten or more. The chain recombines TRBV4-1 with TRBJ1-2; weak D call: TRBD1 (6 bases). Trimming stripped 1 base from V and 3 bases from J, with 18 bases between. Germline V gene data show CDR1 as MGHRA and CDR2 as YSYEKL. This CDR3 region has 17 residues. CDR3 protein: CASSQATRGGNDYGYTF. DNA of the CDR3: TGCGCCAGCAGCCAAGCAACCCGAGGGGGGAACGACTATGGCTACACCTTC.

This clonotype has only a few counts. This chain joins TRBV18 and TRBJ2-4, with D unresolved. This CDR3 region has 18 residues. The germline gives CDR1 KGHSH, CDR2 LQKENI. V was trimmed by 3 bases and J by 0 bases, leaving 18 bases between them. The CDR3 nucleotides are TGTGCCAGCTCACCCCAGGAACCGTTGATTCTAGCCAAAAACATTCAGTACTTC. Amino acid sequence: CASSPQEPLILAKNIQYF.

This clonotype was counted many times. The chain is built from TRBV5-1 and TRBJ1-3; D gene ambiguous. Per the germline V gene, CDR1 is SGHRS and CDR2 is YFSETQ. CDR3 length: 16 residues. The ends were cut back, 0 bases at V and 0 bases at J, with 10 bases in the middle. This chain's CDR3 is CASSLDGLSSGNTIYF. For the CDR3, the DNA is TGCGCCAGCAGCTTGGACGGTTTAAGCTCTGGAAACACCATATATTTT.

This clonotype was counted at least ten times. This chain joins TRBV5-1 and TRBJ2-2; no reliable D call. The V and J ends lost 1 base and 3 bases respectively, with 10 bases between them. The CDR3 sequence is 15 residues long. Germline CDR1 reads SGHRS; CDR2 reads YFSETQ. CDR3 in amino acids: CASSLFTSDTGELFF. The CDR3 DNA is TGCGCCAGCAGCTTGTTTACCTCGGACACCGGGGAGCTGTTTTTT.

This clonotype has a handful of counts. The chain is built from TRBV5-1 and TRBJ1-1, with a tentative D call TRBD1 (5 bases). V gave up 6 bases and J gave up 0 bases, with 12 bases separating them. In germline, CDR1 is SGHRS, CDR2 YFSETQ. This CDR3 is 14 amino acids long. CDR3 coding DNA: TGCGCCAGCATCCAGGACACACTGAACACTGAAGCTTTCTTT. This codes for CASIQDTLNTEAFF.

The table lists this clonotype with a few counts. The chain recombines TRBV5-6 with TRBJ2-6; 8 bases line up with TRBD1. The V segment lost 5 bases and the J segment 0 bases; nucleotides outside the gene matches: 7. Germline V CDR1 and CDR2: SGHDT, YYEEEE. This CDR3 contains 17 residues. The CDR3 sequence is CASRTGTGNSGANVLTF. The CDR3 region has the DNA TGTGCCAGCAGAACCGGGACAGGCAACTCTGGGGCCAACGTCCTGACTTTC.

This clonotype was counted at least ten times. The chain has TRBV10-1 and TRBJ2-7, with 10 bases aligning to TRBD1. Trimming at V came to 8 bases and at J to 3 bases, leaving 7 bases not matched to a gene. The CDR3 sequence is 14 residues long. The germline CDR1 and CDR2 sequences are WNHNN and SYGVQD (reference sequence). The CDR3 protein is CASSDRDRGYEQYF. DNA for the CDR3: TGCGCCAGCTCTGACCGGGACAGGGGCTACGAGCAGTACTTC.

This clonotype was observed many times. This sequence joins TRBV5-1 and TRBJ2-7; no definite D call. Germline CDR1 SGHRS, CDR2 YFSETQ. Trimming took off 2 bases at V and 4 bases at J, with 10 bases between the two ends. This CDR3 has 13 residues. The CDR3 nucleotides read TGCGCCAGCAGCTTAAATGCTGGGTACGAGCAGTACTTC. Translated, it gives CASSLNAGYEQYF.

This clonotype was counted many times. The chain is built from TRBV7-9 and TRBJ2-4; no clear D. Trimming shortened V by 2 bases and J by 14 bases, and 1 base separated the two germline ends. The CDR3 totals 8 residues. From germline, CDR1 is SEHNR and CDR2 FQNEAQ (reference sequence). CDR3 in amino acids: CASSLKYF. Written as DNA, the CDR3 is TGTGCCAGCAGCTTAAAGTACTTC.

This clonotype was picked up many times. V gene TRBV4-1 combines with J gene TRBJ2-7; 9 nucleotides align to TRBD1. V lost 3 bases to trimming and J lost 2 bases; unmatched junction nucleotides: 2. CDR1 is MGHRA and CDR2 is YSYEKL in the germline V gene. The CDR3 is 14 residues long. Written as DNA, the CDR3 is TGCGCCAGCAGCCACGGGACAGGGCCCTACGAGCAGTACTTC. It codes for CASSHGTGPYEQYF.

This sequence joins TRBV20-1 and TRBJ2-3, with 9 bases aligning to TRBD2. The V gene end was trimmed by 0 bases and the J gene end by 4 bases; junction bases not matched to a gene: 8. The germline V gene encodes CDR1 DFQATT and CDR2 SNEGSKA (reference sequence). This CDR3 has 16 amino acids. The CDR3 bases are TGCAGTGCTAGAGATCTAAGGCGGGGGGGTGCAGATACGCAGTATTTT. It encodes CSARDLRRGGADTQYF.

The chain links TRBV9 to TRBJ2-6; D remains unclear. Germline V gene data show CDR1 as SGDLS and CDR2 as YYNGEE. The V gene lost 4 bases and the J gene lost 3 bases, with 8 bases spanning the gap. The CDR3 runs to 14 residues. The chain's CDR3 is CASSPGIGANVLTF. The CDR3 DNA is TGTGCCAGCAGCCCAGGTATTGGGGCCAACGTCCTGACTTTC.

This clonotype appeared many times. The chain carries TRBV7-9 and TRBJ1-1; 7 bases map to TRBD1. Germline CDR1 is SEHNR and CDR2 is FQNEAQ (reference sequence). CDR3 length: 15 residues. CDR3 sequence: CATQGQGGTNTEAFF. The CDR3 DNA reads TGTGCGACACAGGGGCAGGGTGGGACGAACACTGAAGCTTTCTTT.

This clonotype was counted ten times or more. The chain links TRBV11-2 to TRBJ1-3; D unresolved. Looked up from germline, CDR1 is SGHAT and CDR2 is FQNNGV. CDR3 length: 15 residues. Trimming took 0 bases from V and 1 from J, leaving 7 bases between them. The CDR3: CASSLDMISGNTIYF. DNA for the CDR3: TGTGCCAGCAGCTTAGATATGATTTCTGGAAACACCATATATTTT. Together with reference TRBV11-2 and TRBJ1-3, the CDR3 gives the full variable domain: EAGVAQSPRYKIIEKRQSVAFWCNPISGHATLYWYQQILGQGPKLLIQFQNNGVVDDSQLPKDRFSAERLKGVDSTLKIQPAKLEDSAVYLCASSLDMISGNTIYFGEGSWLTVV.

This clonotype was seen repeatedly, ten times or more. Its ends do not fully match the called genes, so a read error is possible. This rearrangement joins TRBV20-1 to TRBJ1-1, with 11 nucleotides matching TRBD1. From germline, CDR1 is DFQATT and CDR2 SNEGSKA (reference sequence). The CDR3 is 17 amino acids. DNA of the CDR3: TGCAGTGTTAGAGCCCTCGGACAGGGGGCGTCTCATGTGGAAGCTTTCTTT. Translation gives CSVRALGQGASHVEAFF.

This clonotype occurred many times. The chain joins TRBV5-5 to TRBJ2-3, with a possible D match to TRBD2 (6 bases). The CDR3 is 14 amino acids. Between the trimmed V and J ends, which lost 4 bases and 4 bases, there was a span of 13 bases. The germline CDR1 and CDR2 sequences are SGHKS and YYEKEE (reference sequence). CDR3 nucleotides: TGTGCCAGCAGCCAACGGGGGTCCGCAGATACGCAGTATTTT. Its translation: CASSQRGSADTQYF.

This clonotype showed up many times. J is TRBJ1-1 and V is TRBV20-1; the D is unclear. This CDR3 is built from 14 residues. CDR1 is DFQATT, CDR2 SNEGSKA, per germline (reference sequence). Trimming left V 0 bases short and J 3 bases short, with 11 bases between. The CDR3 nucleotides read TGCAGTGCTAGAGATCTTAGGTCCCACACTGAAGCTTTCTTT. Protein: CSARDLRSHTEAFF.

This clonotype was seen many times. The chain carries TRBV7-3 and TRBJ2-1; D may correspond to TRBD1 or TRBD2 (6 bases each). V was shortened by 5 bases and J by 0 bases, with 14 bases between the two germline ends. Germline V CDR1 and CDR2: SGHTA, FQGTGA. The CDR3 totals 16 residues. CDR3 DNA sequence: TGTGCCAGCAGCCCTAGGGGGGCCCTCTCCTACAATGAGCAGTTCTTC. Translation: CASSPRGALSYNEQFF.

This clonotype was picked up many times. Written as DNA, the CDR3 is TGCGCCAGCAGCTTCGGCCAGAACACCGGGGAGCTGTTTTTT. Protein: CASSFGQNTGELFF. This chain uses TRBV5-1 with TRBJ2-2; D unclear. The CDR3 is 14 amino acids. V lost 2 bases, J lost 1 base, and 6 bases lay in between. Germline V lookup: CDR1 SGHRS, CDR2 YFSETQ. Together with reference TRBV5-1 and TRBJ2-2, the CDR3 gives the full variable domain: KAGVTQTPRYLIKTRGQQVTLSCSPISGHRSVSWYQQTPGQGLQFLFEYFSETQRNKGNFPGRFSGRQFSNSRSEMNVSTLELGDSALYLCASSFGQNTGELFFGEGSRLTVL.

This clonotype was counted a few times. This chain uses TRBV12-3 or TRBV12-4 with TRBJ1-5; no clear D gene. This CDR3 has 13 residues. Trimming left V 7 bases short and J 4 bases short, with 11 bases between. CDR3: CASTRSGNQPQHF. CDR3 in DNA: TGTGCCAGCACCCGGTCAGGAAATCAGCCCCAGCATTTT.

The sample holds many counts of this clonotype. CDR3 in amino acids: CASSLGTGVAYEQYV. The CDR3 DNA is TGCGCCAGCAGCTTGGGGACAGGGGTGGCCTACGAGCAGTACGTC. The J gene is TRBJ2-7, the V gene TRBV5-1, with 9 bases aligning to TRBD1. V shed 0 bases and J 2 bases; nucleotides not matched to a gene: 3. CDR1 is SGHRS and CDR2 is YFSETQ in the germline V gene. The length of the CDR3 is 15 residues.

CDR3 region: CASSQEQDNEQFF. CDR3 in DNA: TGCGCCAGCAGCCAAGAGCAGGACAATGAGCAGTTCTTC. The gene calls are TRBV4-1 and TRBJ2-1, with D uncertain. V lost 0 bases, J lost 5 bases, and 5 bases lay in between. The CDR3 spans 13 residues. From germline, CDR1 is MGHRA and CDR2 YSYEKL.

This clonotype was detected many times. V gene TRBV10-3 combines with J gene TRBJ2-7, with D unresolved. Germline V gene sequence: CDR1 ENHRY, CDR2 SYGVKD. The length of the CDR3 is 12 residues. V was trimmed by 11 bases and J by 1 base, leaving 12 bases between them. CDR3 sequence (DNA): TGTGCCTCAGAGGATGATTCCTACGAGCAGTACGTC. Amino acids: CASEDDSYEQYV.

This clonotype has just a few counts. The junction shows a germline mismatch at one end, possibly a read error. The genes are TRBV7-2 and TRBJ1-5, with D uncertain. The CDR3 totals 14 residues. Germline V CDR1 and CDR2: SGHTA, FQGNSA. The CDR3 spells CASSLDSTNQPQNF. The CDR3 DNA reads as TGTGCCAGCAGCTTAGACAGTACCAATCAGCCCCAGAATTTT.